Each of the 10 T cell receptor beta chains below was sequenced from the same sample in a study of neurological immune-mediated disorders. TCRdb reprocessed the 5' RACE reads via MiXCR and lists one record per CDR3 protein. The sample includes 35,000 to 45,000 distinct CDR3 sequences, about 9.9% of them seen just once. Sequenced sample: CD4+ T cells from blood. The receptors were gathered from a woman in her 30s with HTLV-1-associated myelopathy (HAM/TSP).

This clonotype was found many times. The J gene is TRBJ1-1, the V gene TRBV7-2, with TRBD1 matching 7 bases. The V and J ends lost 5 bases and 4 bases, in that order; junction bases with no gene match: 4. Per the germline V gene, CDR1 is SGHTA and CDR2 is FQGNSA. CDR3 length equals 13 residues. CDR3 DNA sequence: TGTGCCAGCAGCCTGGACAGGAGCACTGAAGCTTTCTTT. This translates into CASSLDRSTEAFF.

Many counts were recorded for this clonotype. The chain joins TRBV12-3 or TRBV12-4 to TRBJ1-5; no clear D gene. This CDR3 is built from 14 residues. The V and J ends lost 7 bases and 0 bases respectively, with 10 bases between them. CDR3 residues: CASTRRNSNQPQHF. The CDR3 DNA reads TGTGCCAGCACCAGGAGGAATAGCAATCAGCCCCAGCATTTT.

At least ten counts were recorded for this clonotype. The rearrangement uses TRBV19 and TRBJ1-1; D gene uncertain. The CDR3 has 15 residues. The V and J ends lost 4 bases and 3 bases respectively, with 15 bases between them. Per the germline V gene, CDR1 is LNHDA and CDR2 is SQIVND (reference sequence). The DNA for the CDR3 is TGTGCCAGTAGTAGGGCAGGAGGCCGAGACACTGAAGCTTTCTTT. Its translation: CASSRAGGRDTEAFF.

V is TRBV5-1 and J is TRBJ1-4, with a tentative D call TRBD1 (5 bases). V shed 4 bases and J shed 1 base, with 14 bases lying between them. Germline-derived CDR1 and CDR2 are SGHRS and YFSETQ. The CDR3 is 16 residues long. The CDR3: CASSPRQIETNEKLFF. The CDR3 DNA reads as TGCGCCAGCAGCCCGAGACAGATAGAAACTAATGAAAAACTGTTTTTT.

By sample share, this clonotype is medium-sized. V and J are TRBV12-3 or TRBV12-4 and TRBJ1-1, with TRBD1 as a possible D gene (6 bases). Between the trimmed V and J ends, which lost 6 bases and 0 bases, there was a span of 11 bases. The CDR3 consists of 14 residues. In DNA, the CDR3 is TGTGCCAGCAGCTTCACAGGGATGAACACTGAAGCTTTCTTT. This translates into CASSFTGMNTEAFF.

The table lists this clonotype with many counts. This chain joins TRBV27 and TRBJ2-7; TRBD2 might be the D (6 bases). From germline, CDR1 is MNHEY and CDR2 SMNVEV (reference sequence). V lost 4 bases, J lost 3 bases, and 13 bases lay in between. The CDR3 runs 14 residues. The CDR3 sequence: CASSSGLPNYEQYF. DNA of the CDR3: TGTGCCAGCAGTTCGGGACTCCCGAACTACGAGCAGTACTTC.

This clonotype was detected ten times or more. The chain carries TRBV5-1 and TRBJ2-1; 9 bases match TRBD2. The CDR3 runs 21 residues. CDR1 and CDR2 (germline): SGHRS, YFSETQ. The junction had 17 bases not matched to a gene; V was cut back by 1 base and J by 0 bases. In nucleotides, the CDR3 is TGCGCCAGCAGCTTGTCTTTTGGGACTAGCCCTTCGTTAAGCTCCTACAATGAGCAGTTCTTC. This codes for CASSLSFGTSPSLSSYNEQFF. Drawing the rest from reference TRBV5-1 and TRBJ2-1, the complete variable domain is KAGVTQTPRYLIKTRGQQVTLSCSPISGHRSVSWYQQTPGQGLQFLFEYFSETQRNKGNFPGRFSGRQFSNSRSEMNVSTLELGDSALYLCASSLSFGTSPSLSSYNEQFFGPGTRLTVL.

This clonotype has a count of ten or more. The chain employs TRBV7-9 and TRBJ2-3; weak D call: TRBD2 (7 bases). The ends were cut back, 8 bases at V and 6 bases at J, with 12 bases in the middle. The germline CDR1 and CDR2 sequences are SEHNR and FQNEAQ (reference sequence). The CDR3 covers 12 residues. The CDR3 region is CASGGAVDTQYF. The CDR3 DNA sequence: TGTGCCAGCGGGGGGGCCGTGGATACGCAGTATTTT. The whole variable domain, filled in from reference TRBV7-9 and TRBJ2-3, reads DTGVSQNPRHKITKRGQNVTFRCDPISEHNRLYWYRQTLGQGPEFLTYFQNEAQLEKSRLLSDRFSAERPKGSFSTLEIQRTEQGDSAMYLCASGGAVDTQYFGPGTRLTVL.

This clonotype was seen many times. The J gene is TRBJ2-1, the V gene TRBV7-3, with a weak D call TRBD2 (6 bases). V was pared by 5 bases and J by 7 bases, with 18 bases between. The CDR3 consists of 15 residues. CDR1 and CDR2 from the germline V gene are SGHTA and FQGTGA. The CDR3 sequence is CASSQGGLERNEQFF. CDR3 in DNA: TGTGCCAGCAGCCAGGGAGGCCTAGAGCGTAATGAGCAGTTCTTC.

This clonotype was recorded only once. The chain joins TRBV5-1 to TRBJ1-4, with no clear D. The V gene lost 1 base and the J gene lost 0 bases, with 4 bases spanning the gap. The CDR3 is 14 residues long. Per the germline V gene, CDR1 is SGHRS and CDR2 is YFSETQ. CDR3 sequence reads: CASSLYTTNEKLFF. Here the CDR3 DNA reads TGCGCCAGCAGCTTGTACACAACTAATGAAAAACTGTTTTTT.